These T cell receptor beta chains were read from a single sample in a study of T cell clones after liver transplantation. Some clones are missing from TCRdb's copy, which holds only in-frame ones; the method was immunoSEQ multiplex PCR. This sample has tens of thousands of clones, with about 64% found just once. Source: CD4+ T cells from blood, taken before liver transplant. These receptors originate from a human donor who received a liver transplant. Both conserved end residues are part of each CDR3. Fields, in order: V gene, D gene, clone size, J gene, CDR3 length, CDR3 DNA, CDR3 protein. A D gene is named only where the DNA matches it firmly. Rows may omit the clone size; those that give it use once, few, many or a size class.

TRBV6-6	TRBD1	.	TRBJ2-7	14	TGTGCCAGCAGAACCCCGGGACAGGGTGGCGAGCAGTACTTC	CASRTPGQGGEQYF
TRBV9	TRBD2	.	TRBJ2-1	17	TGTGCCAGCAGCGTGGCCATAAGGAGCGGGGGGGCCTTTGAGCAGTTCTTC	CASSVAIRSGGAFEQFF
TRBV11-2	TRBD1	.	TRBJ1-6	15	TGTGCCAGCAACTCCGGGACAGGGAATAATTCACCCCTCCACTTT	CASNSGTGNNSPLHF
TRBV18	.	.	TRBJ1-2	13	TGTGCCAGCTCACCGCGGCGTATCTATGGCTACACCTTC	CASSPRRIYGYTF
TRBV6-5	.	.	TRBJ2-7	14	TGTGCCAGCAGTTTTGCGCTAAGCTCCTACGAGCAGTACTTC	CASSFALSSYEQYF
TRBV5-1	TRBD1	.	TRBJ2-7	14	TGCGCCAGCAGTCCGGGACAGTCAAGGGACGAGCAGTACTTC	CASSPGQSRDEQYF
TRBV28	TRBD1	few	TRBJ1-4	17	TGTGCCAGCAGCGTTACAGGGGGATACGCAACTAATGAAAAACTGTTTTTT	CASSVTGGYATNEKLFF
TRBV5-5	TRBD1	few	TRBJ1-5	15	TGTGCCAGCAGCAAAACAGGGGGCTCGGATCAGCCCCAGCATTTT	CASSKTGGSDQPQHF
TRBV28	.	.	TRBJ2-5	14	TGTGCCAGCAGTCCAAACGAGGGTACGGAGACCCAGTACTTC	CASSPNEGTETQYF
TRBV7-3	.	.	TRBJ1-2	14	TGTGCCAGCAGCTTAACGGGCAGTAACTATGGCTACACCTTC	CASSLTGSNYGYTF
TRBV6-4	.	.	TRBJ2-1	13	TGTGCCAGCAGTCCAGGGCGAGATTCAAAGCAGTTCTTC	CASSPGRDSKQFF
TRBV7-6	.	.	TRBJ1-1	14	TGTGCCAGCAGCTTAGCGGACAGTCTGTCTGAAGCTTTCTTT	CASSLADSLSEAFF
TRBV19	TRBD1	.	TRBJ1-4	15	TGTGCCAGTACCCGGCCCGGGACAGGGCAGGAAAAACTGTTTTTT	CASTRPGTGQEKLFF
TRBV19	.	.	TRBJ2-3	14	TGTGCCAGTAGTATAGGAACTAGCACAGATACGCAGTATTTT	CASSIGTSTDTQYF
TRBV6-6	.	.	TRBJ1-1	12	TGTGCCAGCAGTTACCAGAACACTGAAGCTTTCTTT	CASSYQNTEAFF
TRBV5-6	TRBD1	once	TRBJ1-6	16	TGTGCCAGCAGCCCCGATGCGGGACAGGGTCATTCACCCCTCCACTTT	CASSPDAGQGHSPLHF
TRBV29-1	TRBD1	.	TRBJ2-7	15	TGCAGCGTAAAAACCGGGACAGGGAGCTCCTACGAGCAGTACTTC	CSVKTGTGSSYEQYF
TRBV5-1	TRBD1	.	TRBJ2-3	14	TGCGCCAGCAGTATGGGACAGGAGGTTGGGACGCAGTATTTT	CASSMGQEVGTQYF
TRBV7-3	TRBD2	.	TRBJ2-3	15	TGTGCCAGCAGCCAAGGGGCGGGGGGGACAGATACGCAGTATTTT	CASSQGAGGTDTQYF
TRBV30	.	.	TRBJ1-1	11	TGTGCCTGCGAGCGGAACACTGAAGCTTTCTTT	CACERNTEAFF
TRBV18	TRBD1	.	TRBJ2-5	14	TGTGCCAGCTCACCTTGGGACAGTCAAGAGACCCAGTACTTC	CASSPWDSQETQYF
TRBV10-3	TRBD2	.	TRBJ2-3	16	TGTGCCATCAGTGAGTCGGGCGGGGGGGGCACAGATACGCAGTATTTT	CAISESGGGGTDTQYF
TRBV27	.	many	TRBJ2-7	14	TGTGCCAGCAGGTCCCCAGTGAGGTCCAACGAGCAGTACTTC	CASRSPVRSNEQYF
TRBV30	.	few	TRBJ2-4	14	TGTGCCTGGAGTTCCGCCCTATCCAAAAACATTCAGTACTTC	CAWSSALSKNIQYF
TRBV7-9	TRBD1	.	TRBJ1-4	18	TGTGCCAGCAGCGCCGGGACAGGGGGCTTCACAACTAATGAAAAACTGTTTTTT	CASSAGTGGFTTNEKLFF
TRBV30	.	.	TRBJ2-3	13	TGTGCCTGGAGTGTACGGCGGGCAGATACGCAGTATTTT	CAWSVRRADTQYF
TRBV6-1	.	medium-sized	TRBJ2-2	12	TGTGCCAGCAGTGAGACTGGCGGGGAGCTGTTTTTT	CASSETGGELFF
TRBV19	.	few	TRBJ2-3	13	TGTGCCAGTAGCACGCACCCGGTAGATACGCAGTATTTT	CASSTHPVDTQYF
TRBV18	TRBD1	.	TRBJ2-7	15	TGTGCCAGCTCCCCCACCCCGGGACAGGGGCGCGAGCAGTACTTC	CASSPTPGQGREQYF
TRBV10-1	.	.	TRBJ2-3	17	TGCGCCAGCAGTCCACTGGACAGCTCTCCTAGCACAGATACGCAGTATTTT	CASSPLDSSPSTDTQYF
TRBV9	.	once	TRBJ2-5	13	TGTGCCAGCAGCGTAGGGCAGCAAGAGACCCAGTACTTC	CASSVGQQETQYF
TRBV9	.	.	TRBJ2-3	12	TGTGCCAGCAGCGTAGACGGTGATACGCAGTATTTT	CASSVDGDTQYF
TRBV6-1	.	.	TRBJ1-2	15	TGTGCCAGCAGTGAATTCGTTGGGCTAAACTATGGCTACACCTTC	CASSEFVGLNYGYTF
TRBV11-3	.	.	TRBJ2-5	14	TGTGCCAGCAGCTTATCCCCAGGCCAAGAGACCCAGTACTTC	CASSLSPGQETQYF
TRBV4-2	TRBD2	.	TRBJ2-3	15	TGTGCCAGCAGCCGCACTAGCGGGGGGGCAGATACGCAGTATTTT	CASSRTSGGADTQYF
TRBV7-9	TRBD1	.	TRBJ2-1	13	TGTGCCAGCAGCCGTAATCAGGGGGCGGATCAGTTCTTC	CASSRNQGADQFF
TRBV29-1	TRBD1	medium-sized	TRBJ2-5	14	TGCAGCGTCGTTGAACGGACAGGGGAAGAGACCCAGTACTTC	CSVVERTGEETQYF
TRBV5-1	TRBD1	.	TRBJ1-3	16	TGCGCCAGCAGCTTGGCTGACAGGGCTTATGGAAACACCATATATTTT	CASSLADRAYGNTIYF
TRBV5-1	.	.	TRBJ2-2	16	TGCGCCAGCAGCTTACAGGGTACCGTTACCACCGGGGAGCTGTTTTTT	CASSLQGTVTTGELFF
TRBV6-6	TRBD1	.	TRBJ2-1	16	TGTGCCAGCACCCACTCGACAGGGAAAATCTACAATGAGCAGTTCTTC	CASTHSTGKIYNEQFF
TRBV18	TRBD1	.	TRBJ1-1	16	TGTGCCAGCTCACCTACCCTAAACAGGGGCATTACTGAAGCTTTCTTT	CASSPTLNRGITEAFF
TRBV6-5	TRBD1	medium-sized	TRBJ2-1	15	TGTGCCAGCAGACCCACCACAGGGGGCGCGACGGGACAGTTCTTC	CASRPTTGGATGQFF